The 15 T cell receptor beta chains presented below share a single source sample, sequenced in a study of early T cells in non-severe SARS-CoV-2 infection. Each CDR3 protein gets one entry after TCRdb re-called the 5' RACE reads with MiXCR. The table records approximately 110,000 distinct CDR3 sequences, 14% to 15% of them present only once. Sequencing used whole blood. All receptors come from an adult who was a healthcare worker with PCR-confirmed SARS-CoV-2 infection or an uninfected control (not recorded which).

This clonotype was counted between two and nine times. This sequence joins TRBV5-1 and TRBJ1-2, with 7 nucleotides matching TRBD1. CDR1 is SGHRS and CDR2 is YFSETQ in the germline V gene. V gave up 1 base and J gave up 7 bases; unmatched junction bases: 4. The CDR3 has 13 amino acids. The CDR3 region has the DNA TGCGCCAGCAGCTTGCAGGGGGATCTTGGCTACACCTTC. The encoded protein is CASSLQGDLGYTF.

The chain employs TRBV4-1 and TRBJ2-3; D is unresolved. The germline CDR1 and CDR2 sequences are MGHRA and YSYEKL. V was shortened by 0 bases and J by 4 bases, with 8 bases between the two germline ends. CDR3 length equals 14 residues. CDR3: CASSQEVRPDTQYF. The CDR3 region has the DNA TGCGCCAGCAGCCAAGAAGTCAGGCCAGATACGCAGTATTTT.

This clonotype was seen at least ten times. This chain uses TRBV7-9 with TRBJ1-1; the D gene is possibly TRBD1 (5 bases). Per the germline V gene, CDR1 is SEHNR and CDR2 is FQNEAQ (reference sequence). Trimming stripped 4 bases from V and 3 bases from J, with 9 bases between. This CDR3 is built from 13 residues. This CDR3 reads CASSSDMDTEAFF. The DNA of the CDR3 is TGTGCCAGCAGCTCGGACATGGACACTGAAGCTTTCTTT. The full variable domain, in which reference TRBV7-9 and TRBJ1-1 provide the parts outside the CDR3, is DTGVSQNPRHKITKRGQNVTFRCDPISEHNRLYWYRQTLGQGPEFLTYFQNEAQLEKSRLLSDRFSAERPKGSFSTLEIQRTEQGDSAMYLCASSSDMDTEAFFGQGTRLTVV.

This clonotype has a count of ten or more. The J gene is TRBJ1-5, the V gene TRBV4-1; no clear D gene. The CDR3 has 15 residues. Germline V gene sequence: CDR1 MGHRA, CDR2 YSYEKL. V was pared by 0 bases and J by 6 bases, with 12 bases between. The CDR3 region is CASSQDSARGQPQHF. DNA of the CDR3: TGCGCCAGCAGCCAAGACAGCGCCCGTGGTCAGCCCCAGCATTTT.

In this sample, this clonotype turned up many times. This chain uses TRBV18 with TRBJ2-5; D assignment may be TRBD1 or TRBD2 (6 bases each). This CDR3 is built from 13 residues. With 6 bases removed from V and 4 bases from J, the gap between germline ends came to 12 bases. Germline lookup yields CDR1 KGHSH and CDR2 LQKENI. The CDR3 sequence: CASSAGGGETQYF. CDR3 DNA sequence: TGTGCCAGCTCCGCAGGAGGGGGAGAGACCCAGTACTTC.

The chain has TRBV5-1 and TRBJ1-5, with D maybe TRBD1 (6 bases). V was pared by 0 bases and J by 7 bases, with 11 bases between. The CDR3 is made up of 14 amino acids. CDR1 and CDR2 (germline): SGHRS, YFSETQ. CDR3 sequence reads: CASSLVEGGQPQHF. The CDR3 nucleotides read TGCGCCAGCAGCTTGGTAGAAGGGGGGCAGCCCCAGCATTTT.

CDR3 loop: CASRPNRDNEKLFF. The CDR3 DNA sequence: TGTGCCAGCAGACCGAACAGGGATAATGAAAAACTGTTTTTT. The rearrangement joins TRBV12-3 or TRBV12-4 to TRBJ1-4; D possibly corresponds to TRBD1 (6 bases). The CDR3 loop spans 14 amino acids. V was shortened by 6 bases and J by 4 bases, with 12 bases between the two germline ends.

This clonotype was observed many times. V and J are TRBV10-2 and TRBJ2-5, with D possibly TRBD1 on 5 matching bases. This CDR3 region has 13 residues. The V gene lost 7 bases and the J gene lost 5 bases, with 14 bases spanning the gap. Germline V gives CDR1 WSHSY, CDR2 SAAADI. CDR3 sequence (DNA): TGCGCCAGCATGACAGAGGCTTTCGAGACCCAGTACTTC. Protein: CASMTEAFETQYF.

The chain uses TRBV5-1 and TRBJ1-2, with TRBD1 matching 8 bases. The CDR3 has 13 residues. V was clipped by 4 bases and J by 6 bases; unmatched bases: 5. Germline assignment: CDR1 SGHRS and CDR2 YFSETQ. CDR3 sequence reads: CASSTDRVDGYTF. The CDR3 nucleotides are TGCGCCAGCAGCACGGACAGGGTAGATGGCTACACCTTC.

This clonotype was observed a handful of times. The chain uses TRBV4-2 and TRBJ1-1; tentative D call: TRBD1 (5 bases). CDR3 length equals 13 residues. Germline assignment: CDR1 LGHNA and CDR2 YNFKEQ. The germline V and J ends were trimmed by 10 bases and 7 bases, with 19 bases remaining between them. The CDR3 DNA reads as TGTGCCACAAGGAGGGGTCCTCCGTTTGAAGCTTTCTTT. Translated: CATRRGPPFEAFF.

This clonotype was counted a few times. The V call is TRBV19, the J call TRBJ2-2; D not certain. This CDR3 has 15 amino acids. The germline V and J ends were trimmed by 7 bases and 7 bases, with 19 bases remaining between them. The germline CDR1 and CDR2 sequences are LNHDA and SQIVND (reference sequence). CDR3 sequence reads: CASIPDRLQGGELFF. The CDR3 nucleotides read TGTGCCAGTATCCCCGACCGCCTACAAGGCGGGGAGCTGTTTTTT.

The V and J genes are TRBV6-2 or TRBV6-3 and TRBJ2-7, with D unclear. CDR1 is MNHEY, CDR2 SVGEGT, per germline. The CDR3 covers 14 residues. V dropped 5 bases and J dropped 2 bases, with 13 bases sitting between them. The CDR3 sequence: CASSAPIKAYEQYF. Written as DNA, the CDR3 is TGTGCCAGCAGTGCCCCGATAAAGGCCTACGAGCAGTACTTC.

The V and J genes are TRBV5-4 and TRBJ1-4; D remains unclear. The V gene lost 4 bases and the J gene lost 8 bases, with 15 bases spanning the gap. The CDR3 is made up of 14 amino acids. Germline-derived CDR1 and CDR2 are SGHNT and YYREEE (reference sequence). This chain's CDR3 is CASSQHGLMEKLFF. The CDR3 DNA sequence: TGTGCCAGCAGCCAACACGGGTTAATGGAAAAACTGTTTTTT.

This clonotype has only a few counts. The chain couples TRBV6-1 to TRBJ2-3; TRBD2 aligns across 8 bases. Trimming removed 8 bases from V and 4 bases from J; junction bases left unmatched: 14. The germline CDR1 and CDR2 sequences are MNHNS and SASEGT. The CDR3 has 16 amino acids. In nucleotides, the CDR3 is TGTGCCAGCGACGGGGGGGGCCCCAGGGGCGCAGATACGCAGTATTTT. Translation: CASDGGGPRGADTQYF.

The genes are TRBV7-2 and TRBJ2-1; 9 bases are shared with TRBD1. V lost 6 bases and J lost 2; bases outside the gene matches: 2. Germline CDR1 is SGHTA and CDR2 is FQGNSA. This CDR3 spans 14 amino acids. The chain's CDR3 is CASRGQGPYNEQFF. CDR3 coding DNA: TGTGCCAGCAGGGGACAGGGTCCCTACAATGAGCAGTTCTTC.